This TCR beta chain was identified during a study of radiation and T cells in renal cell carcinoma. Study-wide background: Nephrectomy followed 15 Gy stereotactic body radiation by 4 weeks. Study-wide results and limits: In blood, top tumor clones expanded by 2 weeks, shrinking by 4. No pretreatment tumor biopsies were available for baseline clonotypes.

Sample time point: baseline pretreatment blood. Specified treatment: 15 Gy SBRT to primary tumor, nephrectomy 4 weeks later. This renal cell carcinoma was of the clear cell type. Sequencing used immunoSEQ multiplex PCR; TCRdb keeps in-frame clones, though not all of them. The sample shows some 150,000 clones, about 88% of them seen only once. CDR3 length: 14 residues. CDR1 is LNHDA and CDR2 is SQIVND in the germline V gene (reference sequence). The V end was cut by 2 bases, the J end by 1 base, with 8 bases between. Notes on this clone: Its antigen remains unknown.

The sequenced sample was blood, obtained from a patient whose treatment included radiotherapy and nephrectomy. The receptor comes from a woman aged 50 to 65 with renal cell carcinoma. The V and J genes are TRBV19 and TRBJ2-5; D perhaps matches TRBD2 (5 bases). The CDR3, as DNA: TGTGCCAGTAGTATACTGGGGAGCCAAGAGACCCAGTACTTC. Translating it yields CASSILGSQETQYF.